This TCR beta chain was identified during a study of T-cell reconstitution after alpha-beta-depleted transplantation in children. Findings and limits, study-wide: Approximately two months post-transplant, alpha-beta T cells reportedly originated from several hundred expanded graft clones. Newly made T cells mostly supplied T-cell counts and diversity one year after transplant. Recipient T cells and thymic progenitors that survived were the source of the high TCRbeta diversity seen at day 60 in some patients.

This clonotype showed up many times. Its antigen is not identified. Molecular barcoding with unique molecular identifiers was used for the TCRbeta library. TCRdb reprocessed the PCR reads via MiXCR and lists one record per CDR3 protein. The sample shows roughly 7,900 distinct CDR3 sequences, over 9.5% of them seen only once. Source: PBMCs, mostly from graft donor cells, taken 60 days after TCRalphabeta/CD19-depleted stem cell transplant. This clonotype was obtained from a patient between 2 and 9 years old who had a stem cell transplant for inherited bone marrow failure, so the T cells may come from the graft donor.

The CDR3 protein is CASSPGQMGTDTQYF. The CDR3 DNA reads TGTGCCAGCAGCCCCGGCCAGATGGGCACAGATACGCAGTATTTT. V gene TRBV12-3 or TRBV12-4 combines with J gene TRBJ2-3, with D hard to call. Trimming took off 6 bases at V and 1 base at J, with 14 bases between the two ends. This CDR3 has 15 residues.